These 32 T cell receptor beta chains were all obtained from the same sample, sequenced in a study of shared clonotypes between healthy human individuals. The method was immunoSEQ multiplex PCR; TCRdb's version includes in-frame clones alone and lacks a portion of them. The sample includes 650,000 to 750,000 clones, around 72% of them seen just once. Sequencing used memory CD4+ T cells sorted from blood. Described subset: CD45RA-negative fraction. The receptor set was obtained from a woman aged 25 to 45 in good health.

This chain connects TRBV9 to TRBJ2-2; TRBD1 aligns across 7 bases. Trimming took 4 bases from V and 4 from J; bases not matched to a gene: 1. Germline V gene data show CDR1 as SGDLS and CDR2 as YYNGEE. The CDR3 is 13 residues long. CDR3 nucleotide sequence: TGTGCCAGCAGCAGACAGGGCACCGGGGAGCTGTTTTTT. Translated, it gives CASSRQGTGELFF.

The chain carries TRBV7-3 and TRBJ2-7; 7 bases are shared with TRBD2. There are 16 residues in the CDR3. J lost 4 bases, V lost 0 bases, and 9 bases had no gene match. Germline CDR1 SGHTA, CDR2 FQGTGA. DNA of the CDR3: TGTGCCAGCAGCTTAACGTCCGCGGGAGTGGGATACGAGCAGTACTTC. Its protein is CASSLTSAGVGYEQYF.

This chain joins TRBV7-6 and TRBJ1-5; no clear D. Germline CDR1 SGHVS, CDR2 FNYEAQ. There are 13 residues in the CDR3. Trimming took off 5 bases at V and 0 bases at J, with 5 bases between the two ends. The CDR3 nucleotides read TGTGCCAGCAGCCAAAATAGCAATCAGCCCCAGCATTTT. It is translated as CASSQNSNQPQHF.

This clone was recorded at least ten times. CDR3 sequence: CASRGTGVTKQYF. The CDR3 bases are TGTGCCAGCAGGGGGACAGGGGTTACGAAGCAGTACTTC. The V call is TRBV28, the J call TRBJ2-7; 10 nucleotides align to TRBD1. The V gene end was trimmed by 6 bases and the J gene end by 8 bases; junction bases not matched to a gene: 7. The CDR3 runs 13 residues. Germline values: CDR1 MDHEN, CDR2 SYDVKM.

This sequence joins TRBV4-1 and TRBJ2-4, with 8 bases lining up with TRBD2. Germline lookup yields CDR1 MGHRA and CDR2 YSYEKL. V lost 8 bases, J lost 7 bases, and 7 bases stayed unmatched. The CDR3 contains 13 residues. CDR3 protein: CASRGGTWNIQYF. The CDR3 coding sequence is TGCGCCAGCCGGGGGGGGACGTGGAACATTCAGTACTTC.

This CDR3 reads CASSLYRTGGRGYTF. The CDR3 DNA is TGTGCCAGCAGTTTATACAGGACAGGGGGCCGTGGCTACACCTTC. The V call is TRBV28, the J call TRBJ1-2, with TRBD1 identical over 11 bases. The trim removed 1 base at V and 7 bases at J, leaving 5 bases unmatched. CDR1 and CDR2 (germline): MDHEN, SYDVKM. The CDR3 contains 15 residues.

This rearrangement joins TRBV2 to TRBJ1-1; the D is unclear. This CDR3 has 12 amino acids. The V end lost 4 bases, the J end lost 8 bases, and 11 bases lay between the germline ends. The V gene's germline CDR1 is SNHLY and CDR2 FYNNEI. The CDR3 sequence: CASSVGEAEAFF. The CDR3 DNA reads as TGTGCCAGCAGTGTCGGGGAGGCCGAAGCTTTCTTT. Using reference TRBV2 and TRBJ1-1 for the parts outside the CDR3, the full variable domain is EPEVTQTPSHQVTQMGQEVILRCVPISNHLYFYWYRQILGQKVEFLVSFYNNEISEKSEIFDDQFSVERPDGSNFTLKIRSTKLEDSAMYFCASSVGEAEAFFGQGTRLTVV.

The chain carries TRBV5-6 and TRBJ1-5; a possible D gene is TRBD1 (5 bases). Trimming removed 1 base from V and 6 bases from J, with 11 bases in between. This CDR3 contains 14 residues. CDR1 and CDR2 from the germline V gene are SGHDT and YYEEEE. CDR3 protein: CASSLWGAGQPQHF. CDR3 nucleotides: TGTGCCAGCAGCTTGTGGGGCGCGGGTCAGCCCCAGCATTTT.

The chain is built from TRBV9 and TRBJ2-3; TRBD2 matches 9 bases. Germline CDR1 SGDLS, CDR2 YYNGEE. The CDR3 has 15 residues. With V trimmed by 3 bases and J by 0 bases, 2 bases remained unmatched. Here the CDR3 DNA reads TGTGCCAGCAGCGCTAGCGGGATCAGCACAGATACGCAGTATTTT. This encodes CASSASGISTDTQYF.

The rearrangement joins TRBV5-4 to TRBJ2-5; D might be TRBD1 or TRBD2, each matching 7 bases. This CDR3 has 13 amino acids. V dropped 0 bases and J dropped 10 bases, with 13 bases sitting between them. In germline, CDR1 is SGHNT, CDR2 YYREEE (reference sequence). The CDR3 DNA is TGTGCCAGCAGCTTGGTGTCAGGGGGGGGCCAGTACTTC. The encoded protein is CASSLVSGGGQYF.

Points on this clone: This may stem from a read error, because a much larger clone lies one nucleotide away. The same CDR3 can be traced to other DNA sequences in this sample. This rearrangement joins TRBV6-5 to TRBJ2-7; D is ambiguous. The CDR3 covers 12 residues. Germline CDR1 and CDR2: MNHEY and SVGAGI. V dropped 4 bases and J dropped 0 bases, with 4 bases sitting between them. This CDR3 reads CASSSRSYEQYF. In DNA form, the CDR3 reads TGTGCCAGCAGTTCCCGCTCCTACGAGCAGTACTTC.

The rearrangement links TRBV5-1 to TRBJ2-3; D call uncertain. Between the trimmed V and J ends, which lost 4 bases and 0 bases, there was a span of 12 bases. Germline V gives CDR1 SGHRS, CDR2 YFSETQ. CDR3 length: 15 residues. The CDR3 spells CASSGSVGSTDTQYF. The CDR3 nucleotides are TGCGCCAGCAGCGGAAGTGTGGGTAGCACAGATACGCAGTATTTT.

The chain recombines TRBV11-2 with TRBJ2-1, with D tentatively TRBD1 (6 bases). V shed 5 bases and J shed 9 bases, with 14 bases lying between them. CDR1 and CDR2 from the germline V gene are SGHAT and FQNNGV. The CDR3 loop spans 13 amino acids. CDR3 sequence: CASSLNRVSEQFF. DNA of the CDR3: TGTGCCAGCAGCCTAAACAGGGTATCTGAGCAGTTCTTC. Full variable domain (outside the CDR3, taken from reference TRBV11-2 and TRBJ2-1): EAGVAQSPRYKIIEKRQSVAFWCNPISGHATLYWYQQILGQGPKLLIQFQNNGVVDDSQLPKDRFSAERLKGVDSTLKIQPAKLEDSAVYLCASSLNRVSEQFFGPGTRLTVL.

The chain recombines TRBV5-1 with TRBJ1-2, with TRBD1 matching 7 bases. The CDR3 has 16 residues. Germline loops: CDR1 SGHRS, CDR2 YFSETQ. V shed 0 bases and J 8 bases; nucleotides not matched to a gene: 13. The CDR3 reads CASSLASDRLSGGYTF. CDR3 bases: TGCGCCAGCAGCTTGGCCTCGGACAGGCTTAGTGGAGGCTACACCTTC.

This sequence joins TRBV11-2 and TRBJ2-1; 7 nucleotides match TRBD1. V shed 5 bases, J shed 7 bases, and the junction held 5 bases outside the gene matches. The CDR3 spans 13 residues. CDR1 SGHAT and CDR2 FQNNGV come from the germline V gene. Here the CDR3 reads CASSHPRGNEQFF. DNA of the CDR3: TGTGCCAGCAGCCACCCCAGGGGGAATGAGCAGTTCTTC.

The chain couples TRBV5-8 to TRBJ1-4; D is perhaps TRBD1 (5 bases). The V gene's germline CDR1 is SGHTS and CDR2 YDEGEE. This CDR3 is built from 16 residues. With 3 bases removed from V and 6 bases from J, the gap between germline ends came to 18 bases. CDR3 amino acids: CASSSRFRAMDEKLFF. DNA for the CDR3: TGTGCCAGCAGCTCGAGATTCAGGGCTATGGATGAAAAACTGTTTTTT.

This clone has a count of ten or more. The chain links TRBV6-6 to TRBJ2-7; TRBD1 or TRBD2 may be the D gene (5 bases each). The CDR3 covers 16 residues. CDR1 MNHNY and CDR2 SVGAGI come from the germline V gene (reference sequence). V lost 2 bases, J lost 4 bases, and 18 bases lay in between. CDR3 region: CASSYGGPPLGYEQYF. The CDR3 nucleotides read TGTGCCAGCAGTTACGGGGGACCTCCCTTAGGGTACGAGCAGTACTTC.

The rearrangement uses TRBV6-5 and TRBJ1-2; D might be TRBD1 (5 bases). V dropped 6 bases and J dropped 0 bases, with 11 bases sitting between them. This CDR3 is built from 14 residues. Germline CDR1 is MNHEY and CDR2 is SVGAGI. The CDR3 region has the DNA TGTGCCAGCAGCCGACAGAGCACTAACTATGGCTACACCTTC. Translation: CASSRQSTNYGYTF.

This rearrangement joins TRBV6-6 to TRBJ2-2; D unresolved. Germline loops: CDR1 MNHNY, CDR2 SVGAGI (reference sequence). CDR3 length equals 14 residues. Trimming removed 6 bases from V and 4 bases from J, with 12 bases in between. CDR3 residues: CASSSLGGTGELFF. CDR3 DNA: TGTGCCAGCAGCAGCTTGGGTGGCACCGGGGAGCTGTTTTTT.

This clone was observed many times. The gene calls are TRBV5-1 and TRBJ1-5; D unclear. CDR3 length: 15 residues. Germline V gives CDR1 SGHRS, CDR2 YFSETQ. Trimming took off 1 base at V and 5 bases at J, with 13 bases between the two ends. CDR3 residues: CASSLSGQAHQPQHF. CDR3 DNA sequence: TGCGCCAGCAGCTTGTCCGGGCAGGCTCATCAGCCCCAGCATTTT.

In its sample, this clone was seen a few times. The rearrangement uses TRBV7-8 and TRBJ2-7; 12 bases agree with TRBD2. V gave up 1 base and J gave up 4 bases; unmatched junction bases: 5. This CDR3 spans 16 amino acids. Germline-derived CDR1 and CDR2 are SGHVS and FQNEAQ. CDR3 region: CASSLGLAGEGYEQYF. In nucleotides, the CDR3 is TGTGCCAGCAGCTTAGGACTAGCGGGAGAAGGATACGAGCAGTACTTC.

The table lists this clone with a count of one. The chain recombines TRBV5-8 with TRBJ2-7; 7 bases match TRBD1. The junction had 10 bases not matched to a gene; V was cut back by 1 base and J by 0 bases. The CDR3 is 17 amino acids. Germline loops: CDR1 SGHTS, CDR2 YDEGEE. The CDR3 region is CASSLLTGRYSSYEQYF. The CDR3 DNA sequence: TGTGCCAGCAGCTTGTTGACAGGGCGATATAGCTCCTACGAGCAGTACTTC.

This clone has just a few counts. The genes are TRBV19 and TRBJ1-5; TRBD1 might be the D (5 bases). With 3 bases removed from V and 5 bases from J, the gap between germline ends came to 11 bases. The CDR3 is 14 amino acids. Looked up from germline, CDR1 is LNHDA and CDR2 is SQIVND (reference sequence). Here the CDR3 reads CASSIGRGDQPQHF. CDR3 coding DNA: TGTGCCAGTAGTATTGGACGGGGCGATCAGCCCCAGCATTTT.

The chain employs TRBV6-4 and TRBJ2-3, with 10 bases lining up with TRBD2. Trimming at V came to 7 bases and at J to 5 bases, leaving 9 bases not matched to a gene. CDR1 and CDR2 from the germline V gene are MRHNA and SNTAGT. The CDR3 length is 15 residues. The CDR3: CASKSGGLAEDTQYF. DNA of the CDR3: TGTGCCAGCAAATCAGGAGGACTAGCGGAAGATACGCAGTATTTT.

This sequence joins TRBV2 and TRBJ2-7; the match to TRBD2 covers 7 bases. CDR1 is SNHLY, CDR2 FYNNEI, per germline. The CDR3 is made up of 13 amino acids. Losses at the gene ends were 6 bases for V and 0 bases for J; bases not matched to a gene: 2. The CDR3 is CASRTGGSYEQYF. The CDR3 DNA follows: TGTGCCAGCAGGACGGGAGGCTCCTACGAGCAGTACTTC.

With regard to this clone: The sample contains more than one DNA sequence encoding this CDR3. The chain joins TRBV18 to TRBJ1-1; D not certain. This CDR3 region has 14 residues. With 0 bases removed from V and 1 base from J, the gap between germline ends came to 6 bases. CDR1 and CDR2 (germline): KGHSH, LQKENI. The CDR3 here is CASSPPGRNTEAFF. In nucleotides, the CDR3 is TGTGCCAGCTCACCACCGGGGAGGAACACTGAAGCTTTCTTT.

This chain joins TRBV12-5 and TRBJ2-2, with 9 bases fitting TRBD2. Germline V gene lookup returns CDR1 LGHNT and CDR2 FRNRAP. V shed 0 bases and J 4 bases; nucleotides not matched to a gene: 6. CDR3 length equals 17 residues. The CDR3 region has the DNA TGTGCTAGTGGTTTGGTACTGGGGCGGGAGGGCACCGGGGAGCTGTTTTTT. Translating it yields CASGLVLGREGTGELFF.

The gene calls are TRBV2 and TRBJ1-2, with D unclear. Trimming shortened V by 9 bases and J by 3 bases, and 11 bases separated the two germline ends. CDR1 is SNHLY, CDR2 FYNNEI, per germline. This CDR3 has 12 amino acids. CDR3 loop: CARKSADYGYTF. The DNA of the CDR3 is TGTGCCAGGAAATCAGCAGACTATGGCTACACCTTC.

In nucleotides, the CDR3 is TGTGCCAGCAGCTTGGATTCGGGACAGGGTGTCGGCAGGTACGAGCAGTACTTC. It specifies CASSLDSGQGVGRYEQYF. The chain joins TRBV7-9 to TRBJ2-7; 9 bases agree with TRBD1. J lost 4 bases, V lost 3 bases, and 16 bases had no gene match. The V gene's germline CDR1 is SEHNR and CDR2 FQNEAQ (reference sequence). CDR3 length: 18 amino acids. Based on the CDR3 plus reference TRBV7-9 and TRBJ2-7, the full variable domain is DTGVSQNPRHKITKRGQNVTFRCDPISEHNRLYWYRQTLGQGPEFLTYFQNEAQLEKSRLLSDRFSAERPKGSFSTLEIQRTEQGDSAMYLCASSLDSGQGVGRYEQYFGPGTRLTVT.

About this clone: This sequence is one base from a far larger clone and is likely a read error. CDR3 nucleotide sequence: TGTGCCAACAGTTCGTTCGGGACTCCTCCCTACGAGCAGTACTTC. It is translated as CANSSFGTPPYEQYF. The chain links TRBV28 to TRBJ2-7; the D gene is possibly TRBD2 (6 bases). Germline lookup yields CDR1 MDHEN and CDR2 SYDVKM. The CDR3 covers 15 residues.

The chain carries TRBV7-3 and TRBJ2-5; 11 positions match TRBD2. Germline-derived CDR1 and CDR2 are SGHTA and FQGTGA. The CDR3 covers 15 residues. J gave up 0 bases and V 4 bases, and 1 base lay outside the gene matches. The CDR3 bases are TGTGCCAGCAGCTCGGGACTAGCGGACCAAGAGACCCAGTACTTC. It is translated as CASSSGLADQETQYF.

This chain connects TRBV11-2 to TRBJ2-7; D is perhaps TRBD1 (6 bases). The CDR3 contains 13 residues. From germline, CDR1 is SGHAT and CDR2 FQNNGV. V shed 1 base and J shed 5 bases, with 9 bases lying between them. Here the CDR3 reads CASSLVGGNEQYF. The DNA of the CDR3 is TGTGCCAGCAGCTTAGTAGGGGGTAACGAGCAGTACTTC.